This T cell receptor beta chain was recorded in a study of cytomegalovirus exposure and HLA in healthy donors. This CDR3 is built from 14 residues. CDR1 SGHDT and CDR2 YYEEEE come from the germline V gene. With 3 bases removed from V and 8 bases from J, the gap between germline ends came to 15 bases. Vbeta (60) and Jbeta (13) primers were used in the PCR. This table comes from immunoSEQ multiplex PCR, and its TCRdb copy is limited to in-frame clones, with some not included. The table records 200,000 or so clones, nearly 80% of them present only once. This clone was observed a handful of times. The antigen is not known. Likely unrecorded immune exposures existed in these nominally healthy donors. Overall study results and limits: Several of the most significant clusters appeared linked to common viral pathogens, based on a later analysis. It was 160 or so TCR beta chains that were listed as cytomegalovirus-associated. Judged likely to be a sequencing artifact was a cluster of highly shared sequence variants.

The chain uses TRBV5-6 and TRBJ2-1; D is perhaps TRBD2 (5 bases). The sequence was collected from a woman younger than 45 in good health and CMV-seropositive. Sequencing input: PBMCs. As DNA, the CDR3 is TGTGCCAGCAGCTCTGATGTGGGGAGCGATGAGCAGTTCTTC. This gives the protein CASSSDVGSDEQFF. The entire variable domain, with the rest obtained from reference TRBV5-6 and TRBJ2-1, is as follows: DAGVTQSPTHLIKTRGQQVTLRCSPKSGHDTVSWYQQALGQGPQFIFQYYEEEERQRGNFPDRFSGHQFPNYSSELNVNALLLGDSALYLCASSSDVGSDEQFFGPGTRLTVL.